The T cell receptor beta chain described here comes from a study of cytomegalovirus exposure and HLA in healthy donors. In germline, CDR1 is SGHNT, CDR2 YENEEA. V lost 4 bases and J lost 2, with 12 bases in between. The CDR3 loop spans 15 amino acids. Use of 60 Vbeta and 13 Jbeta primers characterized the PCR. Profiled with immunoSEQ multiplex PCR; TCRdb holds only in-frame clones, not every one. The sample includes some 140,000 clones, more than 70% of them seen just once. This clone came up a few times. This TCR was recovered from a man aged 25 to 40 in good health and CMV-seronegative. The rearrangement links TRBV11-3 to TRBJ2-1, with D tentatively TRBD1 (6 bases). Sequencing was done on a sample of PBMCs. As DNA, the CDR3 is TGTGCCAGCAGCTCGGACAGTTCCCCCTACAATGAGCAGTTCTTC. Protein: CASSSDSSPYNEQFF.